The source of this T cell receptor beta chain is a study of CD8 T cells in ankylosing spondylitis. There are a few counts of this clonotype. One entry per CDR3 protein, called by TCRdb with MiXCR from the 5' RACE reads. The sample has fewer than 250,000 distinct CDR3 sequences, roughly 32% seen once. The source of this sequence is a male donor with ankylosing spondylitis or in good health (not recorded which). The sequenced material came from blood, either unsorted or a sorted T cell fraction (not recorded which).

This CDR3 reads CSAHPQRGALKTQYF. CDR3 sequence (DNA): TGCAGTGCTCATCCCCAGCGGGGGGCCCTTAAGACCCAGTACTTC. V usage is TRBV20-1 and J usage is TRBJ2-5; 9 nucleotides match TRBD2. The CDR3 is made up of 15 amino acids. Germline CDR1 and CDR2: DFQATT and SNEGSKA (reference sequence). V dropped 5 bases and J dropped 6; count of bases not matched to a gene: 13.